The entry below gives a single TCR beta chain sequence along with its context. What it binds is not known. Via MiXCR, TCRdb re-called the 5' RACE reads, giving one row per CDR3 protein. The top ten clones hold approximately 4% of a sample with around 490,000 distinct CDR3 sequences, over 4% of them seen once. This CDR3 region has 16 residues. Looked up from germline, CDR1 is SQVTM and CDR2 is ANQGSEA. Trimming took 3 bases from V and 3 from J; bases not matched to a gene: 11. The record originates from a study of CD8 T cells in ankylosing spondylitis. Overall study findings and caveats: Ankylosing spondylitis blood appeared to carry a characteristic TCR beta motif of roughly eight highly homologous variants.

The rearrangement links TRBV29-1 to TRBJ2-1; 7 bases line up with TRBD2. This clonotype originated in a male donor with ankylosing spondylitis. Sequenced sample: blood, either unsorted or a sorted T cell fraction (not recorded which). The CDR3 sequence: CSVDIGREIYYNEQFF. The CDR3 region has the DNA TGCAGCGTTGACATAGGGCGGGAGATATACTACAATGAGCAGTTCTTC.